Sequencing of this T cell receptor beta chain was carried out in a study of cytomegalovirus exposure and HLA in healthy donors. The V and J ends lost 1 base and 7 bases respectively, with 16 bases between them. CDR1 KGHSH and CDR2 LQKENI come from the germline V gene. The length of the CDR3 is 15 residues. This clone has just a few counts. At the DNA level, this CDR3 is encoded by other sequences in the same sample as well. The PCR contained 60 Vbeta and 13 Jbeta primers. Authors' methods: About 10 million shared chains were among the about 80 million unique TCR beta chains that a later analysis counted. Repertoires were generated with immunoSEQ multiplex PCR, while TCRdb's copy carries only in-frame clones and drops some. Clonal size and the V and J genes are those of that table, whereas D and trimming came from the DNA. The sample includes about 54,000 clones, under 90% of them seen just once. This cohort consisted of healthy bone marrow donors.

The TCR comes from a woman between 18 and 30 years old in good health and CMV-seronegative. Source material: PBMCs. The V and J genes are TRBV18 and TRBJ1-2; D gene uncertain. The CDR3 region is CASSPLISTRGGYTF. As DNA, the CDR3 is TGTGCCAGCTCACCACTCATAAGCACCCGTGGTGGCTACACCTTC.